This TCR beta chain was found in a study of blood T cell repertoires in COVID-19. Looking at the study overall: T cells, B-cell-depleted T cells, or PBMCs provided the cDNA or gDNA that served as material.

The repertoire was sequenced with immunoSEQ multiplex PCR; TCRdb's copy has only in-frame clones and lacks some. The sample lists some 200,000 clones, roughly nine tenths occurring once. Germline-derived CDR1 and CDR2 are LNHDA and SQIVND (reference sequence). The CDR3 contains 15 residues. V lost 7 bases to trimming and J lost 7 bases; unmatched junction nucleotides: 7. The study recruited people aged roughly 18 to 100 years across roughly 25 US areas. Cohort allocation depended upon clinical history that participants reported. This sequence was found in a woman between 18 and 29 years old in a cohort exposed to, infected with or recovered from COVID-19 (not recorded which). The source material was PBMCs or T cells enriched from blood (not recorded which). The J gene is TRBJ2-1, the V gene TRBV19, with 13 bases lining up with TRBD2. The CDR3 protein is CASTKLAGGGNEQFF. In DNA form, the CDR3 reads TGTGCCAGTACCAAACTAGCGGGAGGGGGGAATGAGCAGTTCTTC.